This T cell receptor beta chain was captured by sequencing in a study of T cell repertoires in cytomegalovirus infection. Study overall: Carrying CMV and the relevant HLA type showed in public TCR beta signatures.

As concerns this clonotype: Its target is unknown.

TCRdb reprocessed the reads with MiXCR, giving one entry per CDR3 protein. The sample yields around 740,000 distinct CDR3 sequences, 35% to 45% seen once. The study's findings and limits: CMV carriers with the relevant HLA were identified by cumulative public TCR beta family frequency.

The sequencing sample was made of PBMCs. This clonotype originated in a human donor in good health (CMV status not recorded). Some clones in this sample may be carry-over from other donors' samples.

As DNA, the CDR3 is TGTGCCAGCAGCGCTCCAGGGATCACTGAAGCTTTCTTT. Its translation is CASSAPGITEAFF. The V and J genes are TRBV9 and TRBJ1-1, with D perhaps TRBD1 (5 bases). Germline CDR1 SGDLS, CDR2 YYNGEE. V lost 3 bases and J 4 bases, leaving 10 bases between the germline ends. This CDR3 has 13 amino acids.